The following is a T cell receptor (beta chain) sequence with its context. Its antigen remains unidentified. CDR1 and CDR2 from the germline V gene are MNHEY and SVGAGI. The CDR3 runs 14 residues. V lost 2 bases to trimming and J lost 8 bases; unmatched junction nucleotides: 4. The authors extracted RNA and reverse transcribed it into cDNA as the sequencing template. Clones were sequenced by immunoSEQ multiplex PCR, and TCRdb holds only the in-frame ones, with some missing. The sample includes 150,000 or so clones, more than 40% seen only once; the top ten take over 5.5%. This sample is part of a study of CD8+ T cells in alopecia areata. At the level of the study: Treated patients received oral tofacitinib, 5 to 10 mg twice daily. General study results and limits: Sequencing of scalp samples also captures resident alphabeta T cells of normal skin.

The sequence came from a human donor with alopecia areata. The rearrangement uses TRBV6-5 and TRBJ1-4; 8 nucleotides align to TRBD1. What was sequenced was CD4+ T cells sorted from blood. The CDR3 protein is CASSYDRGVEKLFF. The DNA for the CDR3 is TGTGCCAGCAGTTACGACAGGGGAGTGGAAAAACTGTTTTTT.